This record concerns one T cell receptor beta chain sequence. This record comes from a study of blood T cells in healthy people across ages. V was shortened by 1 base and J by 4 bases, with 17 bases between the two germline ends. The V gene's germline CDR1 is SGHRS and CDR2 YFSETQ. This CDR3 is 16 amino acids long. Combining a sample-barcoded 5' primer with a J-beta primer mix, a second PCR ran for roughly 7 to 12 cycles. TCRdb used MiXCR to reprocess the 5' RACE reads, holding one entry per CDR3 protein. The data contain more than 700,000 distinct CDR3 sequences, around 45% of them seen just once; the ten biggest clones take up about a sixth.

The V call is TRBV5-1, the J call TRBJ2-5, with D perhaps matching TRBD1 (5 bases). The sample consisted of blood. The receptor's source is a man of 80 years or more in good health. The CDR3 DNA sequence: TGCGCCAGCAGCTTGACCGATGGGGCTAGTGGAGAGACCCAGTACTTC. It specifies CASSLTDGASGETQYF. Drawing the rest from reference TRBV5-1 and TRBJ2-5, the complete variable domain is KAGVTQTPRYLIKTRGQQVTLSCSPISGHRSVSWYQQTPGQGLQFLFEYFSETQRNKGNFPGRFSGRQFSNSRSEMNVSTLELGDSALYLCASSLTDGASGETQYFGPGTRLLVL.